Below, one T cell receptor beta chain is given with its context. What it binds is unknown. Looked up from germline, CDR1 is SGHRS and CDR2 is YFSETQ. The germline V and J ends were trimmed by 4 bases and 3 bases, with 11 bases remaining between them. The CDR3 loop spans 13 amino acids. CD4+CD25+CD127- Tregs, CD4+CD25- non-Tregs, CD4 and CD8 cells were sorted. The repertoire was sequenced with immunoSEQ multiplex PCR; TCRdb's copy has only in-frame clones and lacks some. The repertoire has roughly 99,000 clones, 80% to 95% of them found once; the top ten carry 0.46%. The data were taken from a study of Tregs in tolerant kidney transplant recipients. Study results and limitations: Activated donor B cell expansion appeared to reveal the most relevant donor-specific TCRbeta repertoire. In tolerant patients, donor-specific Tregs outgrew total Tregs, suggesting antigen-driven expansion.

Here the sequenced sample was CD4+ T cells from blood, taken before the transplant. J is TRBJ2-7 and V is TRBV5-1; D may be TRBD2 (6 bases). This TCR derives from a human donor who received a combined kidney and bone marrow transplant. In nucleotides, the CDR3 is TGCGCCAGCAGCGGGGGGACCCTCTACGAGCAGTACTTC. This codes for CASSGGTLYEQYF.